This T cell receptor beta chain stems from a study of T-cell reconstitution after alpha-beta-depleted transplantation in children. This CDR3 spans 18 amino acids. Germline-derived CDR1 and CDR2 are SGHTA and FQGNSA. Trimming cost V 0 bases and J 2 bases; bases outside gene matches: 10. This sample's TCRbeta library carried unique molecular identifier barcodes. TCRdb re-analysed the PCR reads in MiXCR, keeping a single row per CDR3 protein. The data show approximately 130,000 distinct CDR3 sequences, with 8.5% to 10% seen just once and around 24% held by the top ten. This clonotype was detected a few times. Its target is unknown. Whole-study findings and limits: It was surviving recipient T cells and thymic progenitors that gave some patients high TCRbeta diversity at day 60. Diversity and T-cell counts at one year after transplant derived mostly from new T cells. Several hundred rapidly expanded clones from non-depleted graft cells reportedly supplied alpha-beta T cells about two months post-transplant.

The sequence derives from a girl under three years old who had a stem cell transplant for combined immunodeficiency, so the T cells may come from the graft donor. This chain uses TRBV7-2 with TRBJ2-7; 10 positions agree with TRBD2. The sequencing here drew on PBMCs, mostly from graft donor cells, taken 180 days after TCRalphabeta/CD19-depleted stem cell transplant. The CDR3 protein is CASSLALAGVSVPYEQYF. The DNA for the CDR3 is TGTGCCAGCAGCTTAGCGCTAGCGGGAGTTTCAGTCCCCTACGAGCAGTACTTC.